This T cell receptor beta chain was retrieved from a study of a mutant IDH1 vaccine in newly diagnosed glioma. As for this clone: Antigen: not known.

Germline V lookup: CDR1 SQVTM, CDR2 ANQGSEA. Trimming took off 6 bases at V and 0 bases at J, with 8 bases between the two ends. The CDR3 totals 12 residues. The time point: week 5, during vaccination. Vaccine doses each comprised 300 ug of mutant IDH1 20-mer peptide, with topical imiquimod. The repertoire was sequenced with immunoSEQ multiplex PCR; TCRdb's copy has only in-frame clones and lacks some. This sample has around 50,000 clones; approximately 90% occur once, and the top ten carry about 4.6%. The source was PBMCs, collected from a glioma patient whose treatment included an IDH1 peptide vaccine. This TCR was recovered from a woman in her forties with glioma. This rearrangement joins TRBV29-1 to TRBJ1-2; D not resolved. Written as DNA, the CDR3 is TGCAGCGTGGGGTCACCTAACTATGGCTACACCTTC. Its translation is CSVGSPNYGYTF.